The T cell receptor beta chain described here comes from a study of cytomegalovirus exposure and HLA in healthy donors. Study-wide findings and caveats: Reports showed the classifier diagnosing cytomegalovirus status with high specificity and sensitivity.

The CDR3 has 15 amino acids. CDR1 is SGHTA and CDR2 is FQGNSA in the germline V gene. V shed 5 bases, J shed 2 bases, and the junction held 5 bases outside the gene matches. On this clone itself: Its target is unknown.

The study ran its PCR with 60 Vbeta and 13 Jbeta primers. The protocol was immunoSEQ multiplex PCR, while the TCRdb copy is restricted to in-frame clones and leaves out a portion. The table includes 130,000 or so clones, around 82% detected once. V is TRBV7-2 and J is TRBJ1-3; 8 positions agree with TRBD1. Sequenced input: PBMCs. This TCR was sampled from a man between 18 and 29 years old in good health and CMV-seropositive. DNA for the CDR3: TGTGCCAGCAGCCCGAGACAGGGGACTGGAAACACCATATATTTT. It codes for CASSPRQGTGNTIYF.